The clone carrying this T cell receptor (beta chain) occurred a few times. Following extraction, RNA underwent reverse transcription to cDNA, which served as the sequencing template. This table comes from immunoSEQ multiplex PCR, and its TCRdb copy is limited to in-frame clones, with some not included. The table lists around 150,000 clones, approximately 62% of them singletons. The data were taken from a study of CD8+ T cells in alopecia areata. Treatment noted: oral pan-JAK inhibitor, 5-10 mg twice daily. The CDR3 is 13 amino acids. Germline assignment: CDR1 SGHRS and CDR2 YFSETQ. Deletions cut 7 bases from V and 1 base from J, with 11 bases between.

The chain uses TRBV5-1 and TRBJ2-5; D gene uncertain. The sequence was collected from a human donor with alopecia areata. The material was CD4+ T cells sorted from blood, obtained at week 24, from a patient treated with tofacitinib. Here the CDR3 DNA reads TGCGCCAGCCGGCAGGTAGGCCAAGAGACCCAGTACTTC. Protein product: CASRQVGQETQYF.